The 19 T cell receptor beta chains reported below all come from one sample, sequenced in a study of beta chain features in type 1 diabetes. Overall study findings and caveats: Among all four CD4+ subsets, Type 1 diabetes patients had TCRB CDR3s that were moderately but significantly shorter.

Isolated RNA was reverse transcribed in full, so expressed TCRB transcripts were sequenced. Profiled with immunoSEQ multiplex PCR; TCRdb holds only in-frame clones, not every one. The repertoire holds 330,000 or so clones, with around 13% as singletons. Antigens for these TCRs are unknown. The specimen was naive CD4+ T cells from blood. These receptors came from a woman between 18 and 29 years old with type 1 diabetes.

This clone occurred a few times. The gene calls are TRBV5-1 and TRBJ2-7, with D perhaps matching TRBD1 (6 bases). Deletions cut 4 bases from V and 2 bases from J, with 10 bases between. The CDR3 covers 13 residues. From germline, CDR1 is SGHRS and CDR2 YFSETQ. This chain's CDR3 is CASSPDRTYEQYF. The CDR3, as DNA: TGCGCCAGCAGCCCGGACAGAACCTACGAGCAGTACTTC.

J is TRBJ2-7 and V is TRBV6-5; D is possibly TRBD2 (5 bases). Trimming removed 11 bases at V and 3 bases at J, with 20 bases between. Germline CDR1 MNHEY, CDR2 SVGAGI. CDR3 length: 14 amino acids. This CDR3 reads CAQTTQGEFYEQYF. The CDR3 DNA sequence: TGTGCCCAGACTACCCAAGGAGAATTCTACGAGCAGTACTTC.

The V gene is TRBV30, the J gene TRBJ1-1, with TRBD1 as a possible D gene (6 bases). V was shortened by 4 bases and J by 4 bases, with 16 bases between the two germline ends. The germline CDR1 and CDR2 sequences are GTSNPN and SVGIG (reference sequence). This CDR3 has 14 residues. The CDR3 DNA is TGTGCCTGGACCTTACAGGGCGCTGGCACTGAAGCTTTCTTT. Encoded protein: CAWTLQGAGTEAFF.

V is TRBV5-6 and J is TRBJ2-1; maybe TRBD2 (6 bases). From germline, CDR1 is SGHDT and CDR2 YYEEEE. The V end lost 2 bases, the J end lost 10 bases, and 13 bases lay between the germline ends. The CDR3 totals 13 residues. The CDR3 protein is CASSFVAAGEQFF. The CDR3 DNA reads TGTGCCAGCAGCTTCGTTGCGGCGGGAGAGCAGTTCTTC.

This chain links TRBV28 with TRBJ2-1; D may be TRBD1 (6 bases). V lost 4 bases, J lost 7 bases, and 8 bases lay in between. CDR3 length equals 12 residues. Germline-derived CDR1 and CDR2 are MDHEN and SYDVKM. The CDR3 loop reads CASSSQGNEQFF. CDR3 DNA: TGTGCCAGCAGTTCCCAGGGGAATGAGCAGTTCTTC. Complete variable domain (other parts from reference TRBV28 and TRBJ2-1): DVKVTQSSRYLVKRTGEKVFLECVQDMDHENMFWYRQDPGLGLRLIYFSYDVKMKEKGDIPEGYSVSREKKERFSLILESASTNQTSMYLCASSSQGNEQFFGPGTRLTVL.

In this sample, this clone turned up a few times. This chain joins TRBV7-2 and TRBJ2-7; 9 bases align to TRBD1. V shed 5 bases, J shed 2 bases, and the junction held 7 bases outside the gene matches. The CDR3 is 15 residues long. Per germline, CDR1 SGHTA and CDR2 FQGNSA. In DNA, the CDR3 is TGTGCCAGCAGCCGAACCGGGACAGGGACCTACGAGCAGTACTTC. Translated: CASSRTGTGTYEQYF.

The chain employs TRBV7-2 and TRBJ2-1; 11 bases agree with TRBD1. Germline V lookup: CDR1 SGHTA, CDR2 FQGNSA. V trimming: 5 bases; J trimming: 6 bases; junction bases outside the gene matches: 9. CDR3 size: 16 residues. As DNA, the CDR3 is TGTGCCAGCAGCGTCTACCCCGGGACAGGGGGCAATGAGCAGTTCTTC. Translating gives CASSVYPGTGGNEQFF.

Here the CDR3 reads CASSNGGGSGETQYF. In nucleotides, the CDR3 is TGTGCCAGCAGCAATGGGGGAGGGTCGGGAGAGACCCAGTACTTC. The chain uses TRBV7-9 and TRBJ2-5; 7 bases match TRBD2. The germline V gene has CDR1 SEHNR and CDR2 FQNEAQ (reference sequence). V gave up 5 bases and J gave up 4 bases; unmatched junction bases: 10. The CDR3 consists of 15 residues.

The CDR3 DNA follows: TGTGCCAGCTCACCTCAGGGTCCAACTGAAGCTTTCTTT. Translated: CASSPQGPTEAFF. The J gene is TRBJ1-1, the V gene TRBV18; D possibly corresponds to TRBD1 (5 bases). Germline values: CDR1 KGHSH, CDR2 LQKENI. CDR3 size: 13 residues. Trimming removed 3 bases from V and 5 bases from J, with 10 bases in between.

A few counts support this clone. The gene calls are TRBV6-5 and TRBJ1-1; a weak D match, TRBD1 (6 bases). The CDR3 is 13 amino acids. Trimming removed 2 bases from V and 11 bases from J, with 15 bases in between. Germline CDR1 and CDR2: MNHEY and SVGAGI. The CDR3 DNA follows: TGTGCCAGCAGTTACCAACAGGGTGCGGAGGCTTTCTTT. Translating it yields CASSYQQGAEAFF.

The V call is TRBV19, the J call TRBJ1-2; possibly TRBD1 for D (6 bases). This CDR3 has 15 amino acids. V lost 7 bases and J 2 bases, leaving 17 bases between the germline ends. Germline CDR1 LNHDA, CDR2 SQIVND (reference sequence). CDR3: CASTTRAGANYGYTF. CDR3 DNA sequence: TGTGCCAGTACCACGCGGGCAGGGGCCAACTATGGCTACACCTTC.

The rearrangement links TRBV19 to TRBJ2-1, with unresolved D. Per germline, CDR1 LNHDA and CDR2 SQIVND (reference sequence). This CDR3 is 14 amino acids long. With 7 bases removed from V and 6 bases from J, the gap between germline ends came to 16 bases. CDR3 DNA: TGTGCCAGTACCTACCTAACTCGCCCCAATGAGCAGTTCTTC. Translating gives CASTYLTRPNEQFF.

The CDR3 region is CASSVEGADYNEQFF. CDR3 nucleotides: TGTGCCAGCAGCGTAGAGGGGGCGGATTACAATGAGCAGTTCTTC. The chain is built from TRBV9 and TRBJ2-1; 7 bases align to TRBD1. The CDR3 contains 15 residues. Germline-derived CDR1 and CDR2 are SGDLS and YYNGEE. Trimming cost V 0 bases and J 4 bases; bases outside gene matches: 4.

The rearrangement links TRBV18 to TRBJ2-7; no firm D call. Trimming stripped 3 bases from V and 2 bases from J, with 11 bases between. The CDR3 has 14 residues. Looked up from germline, CDR1 is KGHSH and CDR2 is LQKENI. The CDR3 here is CASSPAGRPYEQYF. The CDR3 DNA is TGTGCCAGCTCACCGGCAGGTCGCCCCTACGAGCAGTACTTC. The variable domain in full, completed from reference TRBV18 and TRBJ2-7, reads NAGVMQNPRHLVRRRGQEARLRCSPMKGHSHVYWYRQLPEEGLKFMVYLQKENIIDESGMPKERFSAEFPKEGPSILRIQQVVRGDSAAYFCASSPAGRPYEQYFGPGTRLTVT.

This rearrangement joins TRBV9 to TRBJ2-3; TRBD2 aligns across 8 bases. The germline V gene encodes CDR1 SGDLS and CDR2 YYNGEE. The CDR3 contains 16 residues. V gave up 0 bases and J gave up 4 bases; unmatched junction bases: 7. CDR3 sequence: CASSVALTGGPDTQYF. CDR3 DNA sequence: TGTGCCAGCAGCGTAGCTCTAACGGGGGGGCCAGATACGCAGTATTTT. Full variable domain (rest looked up from reference TRBV9 and TRBJ2-3): DSGVTQTPKHLITATGQRVTLRCSPRSGDLSVYWYQQSLDQGLQFLIQYYNGEERAKGNILERFSAQQFPDLHSELNLSSLELGDSALYFCASSVALTGGPDTQYFGPGTRLTVL.

This chain uses TRBV10-3 with TRBJ1-1; weak D call: TRBD1 (6 bases). The germline V and J ends were trimmed by 2 bases and 5 bases, with 6 bases remaining between them. The germline V gene has CDR1 ENHRY and CDR2 SYGVKD. The CDR3 has 12 residues. The CDR3 sequence is CAISEQGTEAFF. The CDR3 nucleotides read TGTGCCATCAGTGAGCAGGGGACTGAAGCTTTCTTT.

The V and J genes are TRBV5-1 and TRBJ2-2; 8 bases fit TRBD2. This CDR3 spans 16 amino acids. The germline V gene encodes CDR1 SGHRS and CDR2 YFSETQ. After removal of 4 bases from V and 5 bases from J, the junction contained 10 bases not matched to a gene. CDR3: CASSASGSWRTGELFF. In nucleotides, the CDR3 is TGCGCCAGCAGCGCAAGCGGGAGTTGGAGAACCGGGGAGCTGTTTTTT.

This clone has just a few counts. The rearrangement links TRBV29-1 to TRBJ1-2, with a tentative D call TRBD1 (5 bases). The germline CDR1 and CDR2 sequences are SQVTM and ANQGSEA. This CDR3 has 12 amino acids. The V end was cut by 3 bases, the J end by 2 bases, with 7 bases between. DNA of the CDR3: TGCAGCGTTGACGACAGCAACTATGGCTACACCTTC. Protein: CSVDDSNYGYTF.

The chain combines TRBV5-6 with TRBJ1-4; D call uncertain. This CDR3 is 14 amino acids long. CDR1 is SGHDT, CDR2 YYEEEE, per germline. The V end lost 1 base, the J end lost 0 bases, and 4 bases lay between the germline ends. DNA of the CDR3: TGTGCCAGCAGCTTGATCGCAACTAATGAAAAACTGTTTTTT. Translation: CASSLIATNEKLFF.